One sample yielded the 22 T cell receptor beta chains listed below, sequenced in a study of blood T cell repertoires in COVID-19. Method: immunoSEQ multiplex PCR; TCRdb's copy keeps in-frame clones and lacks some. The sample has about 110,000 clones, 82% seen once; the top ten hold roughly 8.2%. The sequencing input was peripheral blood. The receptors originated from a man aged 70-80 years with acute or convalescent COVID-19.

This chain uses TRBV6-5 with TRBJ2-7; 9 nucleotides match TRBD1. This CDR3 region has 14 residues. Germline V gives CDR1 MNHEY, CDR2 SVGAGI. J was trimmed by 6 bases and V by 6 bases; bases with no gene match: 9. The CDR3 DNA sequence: TGTGCCAGCAGCCCCCAAGGGACAGGGCGCGAGCAGTACTTC. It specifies CASSPQGTGREQYF.

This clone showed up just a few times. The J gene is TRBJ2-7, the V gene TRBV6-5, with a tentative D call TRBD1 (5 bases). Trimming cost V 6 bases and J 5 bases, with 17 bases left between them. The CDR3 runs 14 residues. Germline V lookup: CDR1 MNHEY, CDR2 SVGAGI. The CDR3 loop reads CASSYKYPRDEQYF. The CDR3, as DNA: TGTGCCAGCAGCTACAAGTACCCCAGGGACGAGCAGTACTTC.

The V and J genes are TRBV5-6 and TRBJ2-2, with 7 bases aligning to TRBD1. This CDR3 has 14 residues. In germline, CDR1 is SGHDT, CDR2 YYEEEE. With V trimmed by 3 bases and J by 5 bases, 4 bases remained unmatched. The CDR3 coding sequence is TGTGCCAGCAGCTCGCGACAGGGAACCGGGGAGCTGTTTTTT. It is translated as CASSSRQGTGELFF.

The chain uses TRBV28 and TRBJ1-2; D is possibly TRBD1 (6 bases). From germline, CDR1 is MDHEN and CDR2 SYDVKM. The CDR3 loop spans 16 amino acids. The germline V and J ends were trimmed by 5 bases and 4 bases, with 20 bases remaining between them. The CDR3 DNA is TGTGCCAGCAGTCTGCCCGGGACAAAAAGCGGCTATGGCTACACCTTC. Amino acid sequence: CASSLPGTKSGYGYTF.

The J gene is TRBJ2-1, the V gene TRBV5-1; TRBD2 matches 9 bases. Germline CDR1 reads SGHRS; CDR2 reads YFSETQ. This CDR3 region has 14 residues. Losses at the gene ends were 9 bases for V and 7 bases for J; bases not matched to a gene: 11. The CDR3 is CATQREANRNEQFF. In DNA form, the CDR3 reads TGCGCCACGCAGCGGGAGGCTAATAGGAATGAGCAGTTCTTC.

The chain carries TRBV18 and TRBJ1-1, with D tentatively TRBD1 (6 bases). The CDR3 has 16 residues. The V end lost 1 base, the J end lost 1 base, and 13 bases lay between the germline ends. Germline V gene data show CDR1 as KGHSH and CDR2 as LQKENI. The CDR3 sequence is CASSPQQGSGNTEAFF. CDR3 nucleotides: TGTGCCAGCTCACCACAACAGGGCTCCGGGAACACTGAAGCTTTCTTT.

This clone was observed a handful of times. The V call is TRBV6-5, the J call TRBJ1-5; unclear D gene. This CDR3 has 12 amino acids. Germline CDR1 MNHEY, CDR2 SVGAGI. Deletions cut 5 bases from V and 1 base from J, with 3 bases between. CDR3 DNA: TGTGCCAGCAGTCAGAGCAATCAGCCCCAGCATTTT. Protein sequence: CASSQSNQPQHF.

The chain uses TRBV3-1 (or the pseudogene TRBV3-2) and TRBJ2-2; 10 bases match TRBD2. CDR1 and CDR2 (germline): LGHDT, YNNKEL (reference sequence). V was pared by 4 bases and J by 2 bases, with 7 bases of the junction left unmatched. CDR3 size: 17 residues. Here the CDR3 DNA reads TGTGCCAGCAGCCCCCGATCTAGCGGGAGTAACACCGGGGAGCTGTTTTTT. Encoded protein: CASSPRSSGSNTGELFF.

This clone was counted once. CDR3 coding DNA: TGTGCCAGCTCACCGACAGGGGAGTATGGCTACACCTTC. Translated: CASSPTGEYGYTF. The chain uses TRBV18 and TRBJ1-2; TRBD1 matches at 8 bases. The germline V gene has CDR1 KGHSH and CDR2 LQKENI. This CDR3 comprises 13 residues. Trimming took 3 bases from V and 5 from J; bases not matched to a gene: 2.

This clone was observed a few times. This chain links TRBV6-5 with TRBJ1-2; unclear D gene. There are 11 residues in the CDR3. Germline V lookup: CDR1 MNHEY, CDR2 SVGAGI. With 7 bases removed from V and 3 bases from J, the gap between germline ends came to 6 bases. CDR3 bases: TGTGCCAGCATCGGGGACTATGGCTACACCTTC. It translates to CASIGDYGYTF.

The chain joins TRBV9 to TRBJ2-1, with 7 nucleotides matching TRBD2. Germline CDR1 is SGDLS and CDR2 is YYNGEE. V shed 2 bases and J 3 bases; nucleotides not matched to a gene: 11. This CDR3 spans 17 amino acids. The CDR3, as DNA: TGTGCCAGCAGCGTCTTTTTCCTAGCGGCCTTCTACAATGAGCAGTTCTTC. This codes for CASSVFFLAAFYNEQFF.

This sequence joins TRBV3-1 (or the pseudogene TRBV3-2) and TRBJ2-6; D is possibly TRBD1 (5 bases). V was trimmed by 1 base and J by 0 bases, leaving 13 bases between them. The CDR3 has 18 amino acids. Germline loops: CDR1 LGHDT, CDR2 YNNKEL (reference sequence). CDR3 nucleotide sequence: TGTGCCAGCAGCCAAGGGGTAGGGGCGAACTCTGGGGCCAACGTCCTGACTTTC. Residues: CASSQGVGANSGANVLTF.

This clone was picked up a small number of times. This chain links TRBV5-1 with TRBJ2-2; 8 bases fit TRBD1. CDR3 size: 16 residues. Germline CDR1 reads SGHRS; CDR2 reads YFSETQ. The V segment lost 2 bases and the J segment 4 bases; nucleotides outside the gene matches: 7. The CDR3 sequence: CASSFGQGLGTGELFF. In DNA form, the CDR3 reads TGCGCCAGCAGCTTTGGACAGGGTTTAGGCACCGGGGAGCTGTTTTTT. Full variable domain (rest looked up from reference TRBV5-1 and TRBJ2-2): KAGVTQTPRYLIKTRGQQVTLSCSPISGHRSVSWYQQTPGQGLQFLFEYFSETQRNKGNFPGRFSGRQFSNSRSEMNVSTLELGDSALYLCASSFGQGLGTGELFFGEGSRLTVL.

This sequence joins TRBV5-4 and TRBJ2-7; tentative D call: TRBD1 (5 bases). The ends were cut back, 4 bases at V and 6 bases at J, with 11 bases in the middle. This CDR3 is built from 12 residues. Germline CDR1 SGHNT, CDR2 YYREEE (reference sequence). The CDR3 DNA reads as TGTGCCAGCAGCCTCCTGGGGCGCGAGCAGTACTTC. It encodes CASSLLGREQYF.

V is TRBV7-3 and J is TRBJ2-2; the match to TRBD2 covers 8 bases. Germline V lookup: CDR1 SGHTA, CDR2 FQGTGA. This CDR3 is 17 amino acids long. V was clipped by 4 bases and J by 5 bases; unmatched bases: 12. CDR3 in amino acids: CASSSRGGRMITGELFF. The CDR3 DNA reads TGTGCCAGCAGCTCCCGGGGGGGGAGGATGATTACCGGGGAGCTGTTTTTT.

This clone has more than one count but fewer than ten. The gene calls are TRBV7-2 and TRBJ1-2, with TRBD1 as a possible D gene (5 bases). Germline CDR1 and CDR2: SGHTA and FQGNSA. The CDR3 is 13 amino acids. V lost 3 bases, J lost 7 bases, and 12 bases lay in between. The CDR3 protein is CASSFGGVGGYTF. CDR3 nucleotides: TGTGCCAGCAGCTTTGGAGGGGTCGGTGGCTACACCTTC.

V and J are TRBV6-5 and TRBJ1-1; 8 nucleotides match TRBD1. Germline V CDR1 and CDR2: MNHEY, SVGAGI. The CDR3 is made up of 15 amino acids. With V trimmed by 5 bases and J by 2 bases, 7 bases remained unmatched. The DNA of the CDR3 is TGTGCCAGCAGTCCCATGGGGACAGGCAACACTGAAGCTTTCTTT. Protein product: CASSPMGTGNTEAFF.

This chain's CDR3 is CATLRQGATYEQYF. CDR3 DNA: TGTGCCACCCTCAGACAGGGGGCAACCTACGAGCAGTACTTC. This chain connects TRBV10-3 to TRBJ2-7; 10 bases match TRBD1. This CDR3 is 14 amino acids long. The germline V gene encodes CDR1 ENHRY and CDR2 SYGVKD. V shed 10 bases, J shed 2 bases, and the junction held 8 bases outside the gene matches.

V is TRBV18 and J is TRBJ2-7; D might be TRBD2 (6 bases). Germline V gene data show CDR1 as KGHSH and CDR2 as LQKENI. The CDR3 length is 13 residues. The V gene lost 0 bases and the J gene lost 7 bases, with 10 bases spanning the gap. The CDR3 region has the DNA TGTGCCAGCTCACCACCGACAAGCGGGGAGCAGTACTTC. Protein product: CASSPPTSGEQYF.

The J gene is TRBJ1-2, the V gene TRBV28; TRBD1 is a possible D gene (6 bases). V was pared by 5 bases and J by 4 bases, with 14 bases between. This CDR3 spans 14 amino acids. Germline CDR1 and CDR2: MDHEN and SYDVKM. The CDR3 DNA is TGTGCCAGCAGTCCCCAGACAGGTCCCTATGGCTACACCTTC. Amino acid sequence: CASSPQTGPYGYTF.

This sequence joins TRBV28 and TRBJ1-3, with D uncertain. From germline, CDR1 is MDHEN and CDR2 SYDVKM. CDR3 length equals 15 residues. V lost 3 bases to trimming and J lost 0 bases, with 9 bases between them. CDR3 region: CASSLGVSSGNTIYF. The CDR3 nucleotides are TGTGCCAGCAGTTTGGGAGTGAGCTCTGGAAACACCATATATTTT.

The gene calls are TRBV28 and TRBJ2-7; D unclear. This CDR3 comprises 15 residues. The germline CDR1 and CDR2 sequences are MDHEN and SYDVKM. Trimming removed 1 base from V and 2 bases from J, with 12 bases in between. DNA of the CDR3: TGTGCCAGCAGTTTATCTGGCCAGGCGACCTACGAGCAGTACTTC. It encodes CASSLSGQATYEQYF.